Shown below are 10 T cell receptor beta chains from a single sample sequenced in a study of tumor and adjacent non-tumor tissue in lung cancer (dated by TCRdb to between 2017 and 2018). Bulk unsorted tissue served as the source for RNA extraction, and RNA quality was assessed using a NanoDrop ND-1000 and an Agilent 2100. Distant non-tumor tissue taken more than 3 cm from the tumor edge was used as the normal lung sample. The library was built by means of multiplex PCR. TCRdb names Illumina HiSeq 2500 as the instrument used. TCRbeta libraries were constructed through three rounds of nested PCR with primers (Table S4) according to protocols adapted from ARM-PCR. TCRdb reworked the public reads: Q25 trimming with fastp, MiXCR clone assembly, productive beta chains retained. Rows with one shared CDR3 protein collapse into an entry with the most common genes and DNA. The sample profile shows 90,000 to 100,000 distinct CDR3 sequences; more than 80% of them were found once. Together, the top ten hold more than 30% of the sample.

Sample: distant non-tumor lung tissue. Receptor source: a man aged 55 to 70 with small cell lung cancer.

V usage is TRBV25-1 and J usage is TRBJ2-7; unclear D gene. Germline V gene data show CDR1 as MGHDK and CDR2 as SYGVNS. The CDR3 extends over 14 amino acids. The CDR3 loop reads CASSVVGWPNEQCV. CDR3 DNA sequence: TGTGCCAGCAGTGTAGTGGGGTGGCCGAACGAGCAGTGCGTC.

Details on this clonotype: A read error may produce the germline difference seen at one junction end. The chain uses TRBV5-1 and TRBJ2-5; D is possibly TRBD1 or TRBD2 (5 bases each). The germline V gene has CDR1 SGHRS and CDR2 YFSETQ. The CDR3 length is 14 residues. The CDR3 spells CTSSRDGLQQTQYF. The CDR3 DNA reads as TGCACCAGCAGCAGGGACGGGCTCCAACAGACCCAGTACTTC.

Regarding this clonotype: The junction does not match germline at one end; this may be a read error. The chain uses TRBV5-5 and TRBJ1-2; TRBD1 aligns across 7 bases. CDR3 length: 13 amino acids. Looked up from germline, CDR1 is SGHKS and CDR2 is YYEKEE (reference sequence). The CDR3 DNA reads TGTGCCAGCAGATCGGGACAGCACTATGGCTGCATCTTC. It specifies CASRSGQHYGCIF.

This clonotype was counted at least ten times. V and J are TRBV12-3 or TRBV12-4 and TRBJ2-5; 7 positions match TRBD2. The CDR3 runs 15 residues. V trimming: 10 bases; J trimming: 0 bases; junction bases outside the gene matches: 11. Written as DNA, the CDR3 is TGTGCCACCGGGAGGCGTGGGAGGCACCAAGAGACCCAGTACTTC. This encodes CATGRRGRHQETQYF.

Points on this clonotype: This may be a read error: a much more frequent sequence differs by one nucleotide. The chain couples TRBV7-3 to TRBJ2-1; D is possibly TRBD1 (6 bases). This CDR3 region has 15 residues. Germline CDR1 and CDR2: SGHTA and FQGTGA. CDR3 sequence reads: CANSLRQGSYNEQFF. CDR3 nucleotides: TGTGCCAACAGCTTAAGGCAGGGGTCCTACAATGAGCAGTTCTTC. Full variable domain (missing parts from reference TRBV7-3 and TRBJ2-1): GAGVSQTPSNKVTEKGKYVELRCDPISGHTALYWYRQSLGQGPEFLIYFQGTGAADDSGLPNDRFFAVRPEGSVSTLKIQRTERGDSAVYLCANSLRQGSYNEQFFGPGTRLTVL.

For this clonotype: Since a much larger clone is just one base distant, this may be a read error. V is TRBV6-2 or TRBV6-3 and J is TRBJ2-3; the D gene is possibly TRBD1 (5 bases). There are 14 residues in the CDR3. Germline values: CDR1 MNHEY, CDR2 SVGEGT. This chain's CDR3 is CVSSYGAATDMQYF. CDR3 in DNA: TGTGTCAGCAGTTATGGGGCAGCCACAGATATGCAGTATTTT.

As to this clonotype: A read error may be the cause here, since a much bigger clone is one base away. The chain couples TRBV7-9 to TRBJ2-3, with 9 nucleotides matching TRBD2. Trimming took 5 bases from V and 7 from J; bases not matched to a gene: 10. This CDR3 has 15 residues. CDR1 is SEHNR and CDR2 is FQNEAQ in the germline V gene (reference sequence). In nucleotides, the CDR3 is TGTGCCAGCAGCCCCCTCAGCGGGAGGACAAATACGCAGTATTTT. Translated, it gives CASSPLSGRTNTQYF. Supplemented by reference TRBV7-9 and TRBJ2-3, the full variable domain reads DTGVSQNPRHKITKRGQNVTFRCDPISEHNRLYWYRQTLGQGPEFLTYFQNEAQLEKSRLLSDRFSAERPKGSFSTLEIQRTEQGDSAMYLCASSPLSGRTNTQYFGPGTRLTVL.

The chain combines TRBV4-1 with TRBJ2-7; D perhaps matches TRBD1 (6 bases). The CDR3 spans 13 residues. V lost 9 bases and J 3 bases, leaving 15 bases between the germline ends. Germline V gene sequence: CDR1 MGHRA, CDR2 YSYEKL. The CDR3 nucleotides read TGCGCCAGTAGTTTCGACAGGTTCTACGAGCAGTACTTC. Encoded protein: CASSFDRFYEQYF.

Points on this clonotype: This CDR3 is missing its conserved last phenylalanine or tryptophan, likely due to a read error. The chain couples TRBV6-1 to TRBJ2-7; 7 bases match TRBD1. This CDR3 is built from 15 residues. Germline V lookup: CDR1 MNHNS, CDR2 SASEGT. CDR3 coding DNA: TGTGCCAGCAGTGAAAGGGACAGCCACTCCTACCAGCAGTACCTC. Translation gives CASSERDSHSYQQYL.

This chain connects TRBV6-1 to TRBJ2-2; 13 nucleotides match TRBD2. The germline V gene has CDR1 MNHNS and CDR2 SASEGT. J gave up 13 bases and V 8 bases, and 13 bases lay outside the gene matches. This CDR3 spans 15 amino acids. The CDR3 DNA follows: TGTGCCAGCTCCCTTCCCGGACTAGCGGGAGTGGGGCTGTTTTTT. Translation gives CASSLPGLAGVGLFF.